This is a list of T cell receptor beta chains from one sample in a study of OX40 agonist ivuxolimab in advanced cancers. Measured with immunoSEQ multiplex PCR; TCRdb has only the in-frame clones, and not every one. The table records roughly 58,000 clones, around 88% of them present only once. The specimen comprised CD4+ or CD8+ T cells sorted from blood, sampled in a trial of the OX40 agonist ivuxolimab. These receptors all come from an adult with an advanced solid tumor such as melanoma, head and neck, liver or kidney cancer. The CDR3 runs from the conserved cysteine through the conserved F or W. The order of the fields is clone size, J gene, V gene, D gene, CDR3 length, CDR3 DNA, CDR3 protein. A D gene is named only where the DNA matches it firmly. Size tells how often a clone was seen (once, few, many) or the class of an expanded clone, and some rows leave it out.

-	TRBJ2-7	TRBV5-4	-	12	TGTGCCAGCAGCGCGCCAGGGAACGAGCAGTACTTC	CASSAPGNEQYF
few	TRBJ2-1	TRBV19	TRBD1	14	TGTGCCAGTAGTACCCAGGACAGGGTCAATGAGCAGTTCTTC	CASSTQDRVNEQFF
once	TRBJ2-5	TRBV5-6	TRBD1	14	TGTGCCAGCAGCTTGGGGACAGGGCAAGAGACCCAGTACTTC	CASSLGTGQETQYF
-	TRBJ1-1	TRBV6-1	TRBD1	13	TGTGCCAGCGCCCCTTGGACAGGCACTGAAGCTTTCTTT	CASAPWTGTEAFF
-	TRBJ1-1	TRBV7-9	TRBD1	15	TGTGCCAGCAGCCAGGGGGTCAGCTTGAACACTGAAGCTTTCTTT	CASSQGVSLNTEAFF
-	TRBJ1-1	TRBV7-9	-	14	TGTGCCAGCAGCCGGGGGACTTCGAACACTGAAGCTTTCTTT	CASSRGTSNTEAFF
few	TRBJ1-1	TRBV2	-	13	TGTGCCAGCAGTGAGTCGGTTTACACTGAAGCTTTCTTT	CASSESVYTEAFF
-	TRBJ2-5	TRBV5-1	TRBD2	16	TGCGCCAGCAGCTCCGGGACTAGCGGGGGTCAAGAGACCCAGTACTTC	CASSSGTSGGQETQYF
-	TRBJ2-5	TRBV18	-	14	TGTGCCAGCTCTCCCCGGAAAGGGGGGGAGACCCAGTACTTC	CASSPRKGGETQYF
-	TRBJ2-7	TRBV11-2	-	15	TGTGCCAGCAGCTTAGGGGACACAGCTCTTAAAGAGCAGTACTTC	CASSLGDTALKEQYF
once	TRBJ1-4	TRBV30	-	13	TGTGCCTGGAGTTCCGGGGGTGGAGAAAAACTGTTTTTT	CAWSSGGGEKLFF
once	TRBJ2-7	TRBV6-1	TRBD1	12	TGTGCCAGCTCCTCGACAGGGGTCGAGCAGTACTTC	CASSSTGVEQYF
-	TRBJ2-2	TRBV7-3	TRBD2	15	TGTGCCAGCAGCTTAGTAGCGGGAGACACCGGGGAGCTGTTTTTT	CASSLVAGDTGELFF
-	TRBJ2-3	TRBV5-6	-	16	TGTGCCAGCAGCTTGGGTCAGGTCAGGGCAACAGATACGCAGTATTTT	CASSLGQVRATDTQYF
-	TRBJ2-1	TRBV7-3	TRBD2	15	TGTGCCACTCTCAGGGGGACTAGCGGGATAGATGAGCAGTTCTTC	CATLRGTSGIDEQFF
-	TRBJ1-1	TRBV20-1	-	10	TGCAGTGCTAGAGTCTCTGAAGCTTTCTTT	CSARVSEAFF